A selection of T cell receptor beta chains follows, all from one sample in a study of blood T cell repertoires in COVID-19. Clones were read by immunoSEQ multiplex PCR, and TCRdb kept only the in-frame ones, dropping some. The sample comprises 200,000 to 250,000 clones, around 81% of which are singletons, and over 7% rests with the top ten. Sample: peripheral blood. Receptor source: a woman in her seventies with acute or convalescent COVID-19. Both conserved end residues are part of each CDR3. Each record gives: J gene, clone size, V gene, D gene, CDR3 protein, CDR3 DNA. The D gene is left open where the match is weak. A row's size may be missing; if present it is once, few, many or a size class.

TRBJ2-1 NA TRBV5-5 TRBD1 CASSLLIGTGANEQFF TGTGCCAGCAGCTTGTTAATAGGGACAGGGGCCAATGAGCAGTTCTTC
TRBJ2-7 NA TRBV19 TRBD1 CARTQTGFYEQYF TGTGCCAGGACCCAGACAGGGTTCTACGAGCAGTACTTC
TRBJ1-3 once TRBV3-1/TRBV3-2 NA CASSQDGSGGVSNRNTIYF TGTGCCAGCAGCCAAGATGGGTCGGGGGGAGTCAGTAACAGAAACACCATATATTTT
TRBJ1-1 NA TRBV11-2 NA CASSIWTDLNTEAFF TGTGCCAGCAGCATATGGACAGACTTGAACACTGAAGCTTTCTTT
TRBJ1-1 NA TRBV6-5 NA CASSYSIADTEAFF TGTGCCAGCAGTTACTCGATAGCCGACACTGAAGCTTTCTTT
TRBJ2-1 NA TRBV6-2/TRBV6-3 NA CASSYEEDFEQFF TGTGCCAGCAGTTACGAGGAGGATTTCGAGCAGTTCTTC
TRBJ1-1 NA TRBV7-2 NA CASSPQGDTEAFF TGTGCCAGCAGCCCACAGGGAGACACTGAAGCTTTCTTT
TRBJ2-3 NA TRBV21-1 NA CASSKGQSPHGTQYF TGTGCCAGCAGCAAAGGACAGAGCCCTCATGGTACGCAGTATTTT
TRBJ1-1 many TRBV6-5 NA CASSYALGAEAFF TGTGCCAGCAGTTACGCGTTGGGCGCTGAAGCTTTCTTT
TRBJ2-7 NA TRBV5-1 NA CASRDRQGGEQYF TGCGCCAGCAGAGATAGACAGGGAGGCGAGCAGTACTTC
TRBJ2-5 NA TRBV24-1 TRBD2 CATSDGTSGSGAQYF TGTGCCACCAGTGACGGGACTAGCGGCTCGGGGGCCCAGTACTTC
TRBJ2-7 few TRBV19 TRBD1 CASSIGRGTGNEQYF TGTGCCAGTAGTATAGGAAGGGGGACAGGGAACGAGCAGTACTTC
TRBJ2-7 NA TRBV5-1 TRBD1 CASSAGTGAYEQYF TGCGCCAGCAGCGCCGGGACAGGGGCGTACGAGCAGTACTTC
TRBJ2-7 once TRBV7-8 TRBD2 CASSLNPGLAGLPEYF TGTGCCAGCAGCTTAAATCCGGGACTAGCGGGACTTCCAGAGTACTTC
TRBJ1-2 NA TRBV30 TRBD1 CAWSPAGTGVGYTF TGTGCCTGGAGTCCCGCCGGGACAGGGGTCGGCTACACCTTC
TRBJ1-6 few TRBV5-1 NA CASSLAGEGSSPLHF TGCGCCAGCAGCTTGGCGGGGGAAGGATCGTCACCCCTCCACTTT
TRBJ2-2 NA TRBV5-6 TRBD1 CASSSTTGGTPGELFF TGTGCCAGCAGTTCTACGACAGGGGGCACCCCCGGGGAGCTGTTTTTT
TRBJ1-2 NA TRBV5-4 TRBD1 CASSLEQGSDYTF TGTGCCAGCAGCTTGGAACAGGGGAGCGACTACACCTTC
TRBJ1-6 NA TRBV30 TRBD1 CACLTPDRGNSPLHF TGTGCCTGTTTAACCCCGGACAGGGGTAATTCACCCCTCCACTTT
TRBJ2-7 NA TRBV29-1 NA CSVSRDKNYEQYF TGCAGCGTGAGCCGGGACAAGAACTACGAGCAGTACTTC
TRBJ1-3 NA TRBV4-1 TRBD1 CASSPHDRGNGNTIYF TGCGCCAGCAGCCCGCATGACAGGGGAAATGGAAACACCATATATTTT